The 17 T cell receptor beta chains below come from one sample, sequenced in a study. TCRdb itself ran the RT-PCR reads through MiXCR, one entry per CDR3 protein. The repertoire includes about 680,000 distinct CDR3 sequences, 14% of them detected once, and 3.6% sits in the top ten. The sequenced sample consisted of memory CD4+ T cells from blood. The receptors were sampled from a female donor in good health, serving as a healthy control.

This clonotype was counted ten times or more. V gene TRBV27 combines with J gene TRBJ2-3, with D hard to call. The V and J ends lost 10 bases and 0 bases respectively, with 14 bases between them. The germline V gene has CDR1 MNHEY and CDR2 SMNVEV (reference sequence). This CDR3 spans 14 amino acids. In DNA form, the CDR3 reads TGTGCCACACGCGCAGCCCGGAGCACAGATACGCAGTATTTT. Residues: CATRAARSTDTQYF.

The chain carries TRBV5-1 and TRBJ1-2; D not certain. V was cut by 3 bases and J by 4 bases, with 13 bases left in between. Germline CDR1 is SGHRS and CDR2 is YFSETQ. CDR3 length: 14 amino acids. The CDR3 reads CASSSPDGIYGYTF. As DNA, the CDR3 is TGCGCCAGCAGCTCGCCGGACGGAATCTATGGCTACACCTTC.

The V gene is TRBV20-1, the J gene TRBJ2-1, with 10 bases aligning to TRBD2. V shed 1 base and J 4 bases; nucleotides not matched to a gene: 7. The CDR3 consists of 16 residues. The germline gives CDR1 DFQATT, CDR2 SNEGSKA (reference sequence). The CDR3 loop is CSARVAGGRMYNEQFF. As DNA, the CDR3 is TGCAGTGCTAGAGTAGCGGGAGGCCGTATGTACAATGAGCAGTTCTTC.

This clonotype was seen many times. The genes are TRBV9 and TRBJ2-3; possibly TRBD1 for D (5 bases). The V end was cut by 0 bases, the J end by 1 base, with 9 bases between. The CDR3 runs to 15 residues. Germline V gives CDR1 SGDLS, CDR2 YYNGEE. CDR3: CASSVEGMGTDTQYF. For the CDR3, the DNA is TGTGCCAGCAGCGTAGAGGGGATGGGCACAGATACGCAGTATTTT.

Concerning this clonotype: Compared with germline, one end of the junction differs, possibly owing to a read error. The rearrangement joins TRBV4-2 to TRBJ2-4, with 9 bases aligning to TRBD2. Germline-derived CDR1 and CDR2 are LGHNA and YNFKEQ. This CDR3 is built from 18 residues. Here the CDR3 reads CASSHQAWGGRAINIQYF. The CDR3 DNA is TGTGCCAGCAGCCACCAAGCTTGGGGCGGGAGGGCCATAAACATTCAGTACTTC.

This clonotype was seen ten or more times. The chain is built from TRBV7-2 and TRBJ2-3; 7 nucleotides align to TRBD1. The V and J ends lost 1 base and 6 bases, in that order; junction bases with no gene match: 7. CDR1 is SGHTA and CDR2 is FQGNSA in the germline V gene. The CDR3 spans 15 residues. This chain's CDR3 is CASSLVVARGDTQYF. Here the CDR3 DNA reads TGTGCCAGCAGCTTAGTGGTGGCCAGGGGGGATACGCAGTATTTT. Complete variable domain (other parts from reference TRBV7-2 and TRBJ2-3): GAGVSQSPSNKVTEKGKDVELRCDPISGHTALYWYRQSLGQGLEFLIYFQGNSAPDKSGLPSDRFSAERTGGSVSTLTIQRTQQEDSAVYLCASSLVVARGDTQYFGPGTRLTVL.

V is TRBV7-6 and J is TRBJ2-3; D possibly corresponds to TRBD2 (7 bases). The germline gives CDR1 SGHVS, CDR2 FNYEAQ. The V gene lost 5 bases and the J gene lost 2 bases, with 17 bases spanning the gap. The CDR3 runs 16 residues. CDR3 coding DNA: TGTGCCAGCAGCCGGGGTGGGGGGGCTACCACAGATACGCAGTATTTT. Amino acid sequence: CASSRGGGATTDTQYF.

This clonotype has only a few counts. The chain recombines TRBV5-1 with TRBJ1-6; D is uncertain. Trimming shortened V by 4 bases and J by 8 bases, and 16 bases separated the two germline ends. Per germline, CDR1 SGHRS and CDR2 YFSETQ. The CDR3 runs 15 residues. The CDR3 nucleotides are TGCGCCAGCAGCCTCGAACCCGGCGGGGATTCACCCCTCCACTTT. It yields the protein CASSLEPGGDSPLHF.

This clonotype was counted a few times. Written as DNA, the CDR3 is TGTGCCAGCAGGGAACAGGGTGGCGAGCAGTACTTC. Protein: CASREQGGEQYF. The chain combines TRBV28 with TRBJ2-7; a possible D gene is TRBD1 (6 bases). V shed 6 bases and J shed 6 bases, with 12 bases lying between them. This CDR3 spans 12 amino acids. The germline V gene has CDR1 MDHEN and CDR2 SYDVKM. The full variable domain, its missing parts supplied by reference TRBV28 and TRBJ2-7, is DVKVTQSSRYLVKRTGEKVFLECVQDMDHENMFWYRQDPGLGLRLIYFSYDVKMKEKGDIPEGYSVSREKKERFSLILESASTNQTSMYLCASREQGGEQYFGPGTRLTVT.

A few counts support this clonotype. The CDR3 sequence: CSAIFLASGTADTQYF. The CDR3 DNA is TGCAGTGCTATCTTTTTGGCTAGCGGGACTGCGGATACGCAGTATTTT. The chain recombines TRBV20-1 with TRBJ2-3; 9 bases line up with TRBD2. The germline CDR1 and CDR2 sequences are DFQATT and SNEGSKA (reference sequence). This CDR3 is built from 16 residues. Trimming cost V 4 bases and J 6 bases; bases outside gene matches: 14.

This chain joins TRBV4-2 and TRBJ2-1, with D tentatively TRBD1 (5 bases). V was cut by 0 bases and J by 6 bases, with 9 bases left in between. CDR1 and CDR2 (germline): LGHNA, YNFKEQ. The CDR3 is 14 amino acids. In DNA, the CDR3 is TGTGCCAGCAGCCAAGATGGGGCCCTCAATGAGCAGTTCTTC. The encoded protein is CASSQDGALNEQFF.

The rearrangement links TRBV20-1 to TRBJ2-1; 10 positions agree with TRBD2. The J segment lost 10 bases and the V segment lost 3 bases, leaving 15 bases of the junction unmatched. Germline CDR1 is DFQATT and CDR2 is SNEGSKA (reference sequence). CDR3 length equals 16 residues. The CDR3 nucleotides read TGCAGTGCTAGCTCTAGCGGGAGATACTCCCTTGGGGAGCAGTTCTTC. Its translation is CSASSSGRYSLGEQFF.

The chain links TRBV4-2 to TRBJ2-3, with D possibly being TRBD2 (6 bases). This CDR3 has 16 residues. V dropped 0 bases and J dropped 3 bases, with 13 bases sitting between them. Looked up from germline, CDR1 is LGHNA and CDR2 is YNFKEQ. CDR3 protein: CASSQDRGIGTDTQYF. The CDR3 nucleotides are TGTGCCAGCAGCCAAGATCGGGGGATAGGGACAGATACGCAGTATTTT.

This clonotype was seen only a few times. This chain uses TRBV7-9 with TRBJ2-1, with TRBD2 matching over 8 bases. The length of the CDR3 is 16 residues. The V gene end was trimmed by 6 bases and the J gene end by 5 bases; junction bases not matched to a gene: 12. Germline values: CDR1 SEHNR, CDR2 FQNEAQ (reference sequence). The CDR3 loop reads CASSSRASGLDNEQFF. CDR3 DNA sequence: TGTGCCAGCAGTTCTAGGGCTAGCGGGCTCGACAATGAGCAGTTCTTC.

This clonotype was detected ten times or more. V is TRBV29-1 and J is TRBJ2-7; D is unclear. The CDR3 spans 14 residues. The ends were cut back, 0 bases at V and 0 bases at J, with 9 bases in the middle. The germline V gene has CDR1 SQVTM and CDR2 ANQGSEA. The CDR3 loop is CSVEDRGISYEQYF. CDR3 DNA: TGCAGCGTTGAAGATCGAGGAATCTCCTACGAGCAGTACTTC.

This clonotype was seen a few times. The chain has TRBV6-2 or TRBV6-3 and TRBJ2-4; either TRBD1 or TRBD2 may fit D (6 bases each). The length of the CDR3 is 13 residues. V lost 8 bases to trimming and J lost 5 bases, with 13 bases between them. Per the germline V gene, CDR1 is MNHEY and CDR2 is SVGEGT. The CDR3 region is CASQVRGENIQYF. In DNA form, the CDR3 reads TGTGCCAGCCAGGTTAGGGGGGAAAACATTCAGTACTTC.

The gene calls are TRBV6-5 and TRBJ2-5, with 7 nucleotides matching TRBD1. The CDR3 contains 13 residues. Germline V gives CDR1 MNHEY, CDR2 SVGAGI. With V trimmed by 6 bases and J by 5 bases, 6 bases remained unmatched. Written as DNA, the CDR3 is TGTGCCAGCAGGACACAGGGGTGGGAGACCCAGTACTTC. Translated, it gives CASRTQGWETQYF.